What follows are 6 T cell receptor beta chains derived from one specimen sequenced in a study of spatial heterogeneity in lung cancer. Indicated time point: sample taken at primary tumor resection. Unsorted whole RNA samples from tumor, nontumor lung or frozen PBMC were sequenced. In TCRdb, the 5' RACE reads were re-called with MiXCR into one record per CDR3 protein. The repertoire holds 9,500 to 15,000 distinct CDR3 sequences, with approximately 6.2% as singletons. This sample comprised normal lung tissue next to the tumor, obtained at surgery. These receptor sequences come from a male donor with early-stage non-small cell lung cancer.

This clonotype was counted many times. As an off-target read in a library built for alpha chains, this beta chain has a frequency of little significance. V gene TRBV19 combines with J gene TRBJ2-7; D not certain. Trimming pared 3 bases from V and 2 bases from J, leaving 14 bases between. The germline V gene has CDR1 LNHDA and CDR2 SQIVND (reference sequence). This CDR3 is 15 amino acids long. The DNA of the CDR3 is TGTGCCAGTAGTATTAGATCCACTAATCCCTACGAGCAGTACTTC. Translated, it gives CASSIRSTNPYEQYF.

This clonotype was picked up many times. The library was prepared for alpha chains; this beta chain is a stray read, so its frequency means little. CDR3 in DNA: TGTGCCAGCAGTCAGGACAGGTGGAACTATGGCTACACCTTC. Translated: CASSQDRWNYGYTF. This chain links TRBV28 with TRBJ1-2; 7 bases are shared with TRBD1. J was trimmed by 2 bases and V by 5 bases; bases with no gene match: 5. Germline loops: CDR1 MDHEN, CDR2 SYDVKM. The CDR3 is 14 amino acids.

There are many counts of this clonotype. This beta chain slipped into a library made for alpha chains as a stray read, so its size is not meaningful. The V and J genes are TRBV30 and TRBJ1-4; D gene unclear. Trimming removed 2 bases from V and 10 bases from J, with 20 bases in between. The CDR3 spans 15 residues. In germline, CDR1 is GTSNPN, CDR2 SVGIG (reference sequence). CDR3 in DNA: TGTGCCTGGAGTCTCCGCCCAAGAATGGGAGGAAAACTGTTTTTT. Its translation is CAWSLRPRMGGKLFF.

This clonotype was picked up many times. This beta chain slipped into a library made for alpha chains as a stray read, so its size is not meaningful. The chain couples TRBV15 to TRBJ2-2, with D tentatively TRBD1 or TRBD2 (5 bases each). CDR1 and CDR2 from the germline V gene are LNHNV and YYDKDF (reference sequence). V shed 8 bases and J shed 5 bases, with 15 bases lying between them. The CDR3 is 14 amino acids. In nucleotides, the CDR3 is TGTGCCACCCGCGAGGGGAGTGAAACCGGGGAGCTGTTTTTT. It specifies CATREGSETGELFF.

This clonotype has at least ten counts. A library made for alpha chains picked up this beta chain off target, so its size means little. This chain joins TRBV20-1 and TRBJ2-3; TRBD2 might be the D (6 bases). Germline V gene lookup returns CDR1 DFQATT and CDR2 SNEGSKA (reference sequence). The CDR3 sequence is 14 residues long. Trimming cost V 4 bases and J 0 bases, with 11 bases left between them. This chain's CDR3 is CSATPSESTDTQYF. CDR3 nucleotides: TGCAGTGCTACCCCTAGCGAGAGCACAGATACGCAGTATTTT.

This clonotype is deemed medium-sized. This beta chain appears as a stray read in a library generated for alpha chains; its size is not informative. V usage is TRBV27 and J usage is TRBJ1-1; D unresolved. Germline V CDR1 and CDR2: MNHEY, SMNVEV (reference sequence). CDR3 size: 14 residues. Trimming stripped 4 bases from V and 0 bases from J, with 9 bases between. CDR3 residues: CASSWPSLNTEAFF. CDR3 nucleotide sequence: TGTGCCAGCAGTTGGCCTTCTTTGAACACTGAAGCTTTCTTT.